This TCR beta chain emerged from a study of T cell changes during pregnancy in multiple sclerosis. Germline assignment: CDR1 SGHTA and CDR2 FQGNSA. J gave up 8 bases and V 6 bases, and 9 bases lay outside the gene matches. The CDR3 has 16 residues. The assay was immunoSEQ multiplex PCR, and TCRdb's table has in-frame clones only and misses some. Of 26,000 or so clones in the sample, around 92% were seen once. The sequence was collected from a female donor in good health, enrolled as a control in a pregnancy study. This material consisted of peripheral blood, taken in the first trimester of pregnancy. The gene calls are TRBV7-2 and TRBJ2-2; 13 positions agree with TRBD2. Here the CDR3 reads CASSPTSGRAAGELFF. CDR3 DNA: TGTGCCAGCAGTCCTACTAGCGGGAGGGCCGCGGGGGAGCTGTTTTTT. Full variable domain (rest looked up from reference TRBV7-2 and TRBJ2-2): GAGVSQSPSNKVTEKGKDVELRCDPISGHTALYWYRQSLGQGLEFLIYFQGNSAPDKSGLPSDRFSAERTGGSVSTLTIQRTQQEDSAVYLCASSPTSGRAAGELFFGEGSRLTVL.